One and the same sample provided the 32 T cell receptor beta chains below, sequenced in a study of T cell repertoires in cytomegalovirus infection. TCRdb independently ran MiXCR on the reads; one entry per CDR3 protein. The top ten hold roughly 10% of the sample, which has about 490,000 distinct CDR3 sequences, about 11% seen once. Sequencing was carried out using PBMCs. Receptors originate from a human donor in good health (CMV status not recorded). Some clones in this sample may be carry-over from other donors' samples.

In its sample, this clonotype was seen many times. The rearrangement joins TRBV7-8 to TRBJ1-4, with D possibly being TRBD1 (5 bases). Trimming pared 1 base from V and 8 bases from J, leaving 14 bases between. This CDR3 has 15 residues. Germline V gene lookup returns CDR1 SGHVS and CDR2 FQNEAQ. The CDR3 nucleotides are TGTGCCAGCAGCTTAGAAGCCAGGGATGGCGAAAAACTGTTTTTT. It yields the protein CASSLEARDGEKLFF.

At least ten counts were recorded for this clonotype. The rearrangement links TRBV15 to TRBJ2-7; D is unclear. Per germline, CDR1 LNHNV and CDR2 YYDKDF (reference sequence). Deletions cut 0 bases from V and 3 bases from J, with 9 bases between. The CDR3 extends over 14 amino acids. The CDR3 reads CATSREGSYYEQYF. Written as DNA, the CDR3 is TGTGCCACCAGCAGAGAGGGCAGCTACTACGAGCAGTACTTC.

This clonotype was seen ten or more times. The gene calls are TRBV28 and TRBJ2-7, with 12 bases fitting TRBD1. This CDR3 is built from 15 residues. The V gene end was trimmed by 5 bases and the J gene end by 5 bases; junction bases not matched to a gene: 7. Looked up from germline, CDR1 is MDHEN and CDR2 is SYDVKM. Here the CDR3 DNA reads TGTGCCAGCAGTAGTGTAGGGACAGGGGGCCACGAGCAGTACTTC. It is translated as CASSSVGTGGHEQYF.

This clonotype was recorded many times. V and J are TRBV7-8 and TRBJ1-2; perhaps TRBD1 as D (6 bases). V dropped 3 bases and J dropped 0 bases, with 14 bases sitting between them. This CDR3 is built from 16 residues. Per germline, CDR1 SGHVS and CDR2 FQNEAQ. The DNA of the CDR3 is TGTGCCAGCAGCTTCCCGGGGGGGGCCTCTAACTATGGCTACACCTTC. This codes for CASSFPGGASNYGYTF.

The chain combines TRBV7-9 with TRBJ1-1, with D perhaps TRBD1 (5 bases). The germline gives CDR1 SEHNR, CDR2 FQNEAQ (reference sequence). Trimming removed 1 base at V and 1 base at J, with 13 bases between. This CDR3 is built from 16 residues. The CDR3 DNA follows: TGTGCCAGCAGCTTAGGGGCGGGGCGGCCGAACACTGAAGCTTTCTTT. Translated: CASSLGAGRPNTEAFF.

The sample holds many counts of this clonotype. The chain joins TRBV7-8 to TRBJ1-1; 7 bases match TRBD1. J was trimmed by 1 base and V by 4 bases; bases with no gene match: 6. CDR3 size: 15 residues. The germline V gene has CDR1 SGHVS and CDR2 FQNEAQ. The CDR3 bases are TGTGCCAGCAGCTACTATGGACAGGCGAACACTGAAGCTTTCTTT. This codes for CASSYYGQANTEAFF.

Many counts were recorded for this clonotype. This chain connects TRBV7-3 to TRBJ2-2; 7 bases agree with TRBD1. The J segment lost 1 base and the V segment lost 5 bases, leaving 7 bases of the junction unmatched. Germline V gene sequence: CDR1 SGHTA, CDR2 FQGTGA. The CDR3 runs to 16 residues. This CDR3 reads CASSPGDSLNTGELFF. CDR3 bases: TGTGCCAGCAGCCCTGGGGACAGTTTGAACACCGGGGAGCTGTTTTTT.

The V gene is TRBV15, the J gene TRBJ2-7; 8 bases line up with TRBD1. This CDR3 is 11 amino acids long. The V gene's germline CDR1 is LNHNV and CDR2 YYDKDF (reference sequence). V trimming: 4 bases; J trimming: 13 bases; junction bases outside the gene matches: 6. CDR3 loop: CATSKGQVKYF. The CDR3 DNA reads as TGTGCCACCAGCAAGGGACAGGTGAAATACTTC.

This clonotype was counted a few times. V gene TRBV20-1 combines with J gene TRBJ2-2, with D possibly TRBD2 on 6 matching bases. The ends were cut back, 0 bases at V and 4 bases at J, with 15 bases in the middle. Germline lookup yields CDR1 DFQATT and CDR2 SNEGSKA (reference sequence). CDR3 length: 16 residues. CDR3 region: CSARDGTRGVTGELFF. CDR3 DNA: TGCAGTGCTAGAGACGGGACGCGGGGAGTCACCGGGGAGCTGTTTTTT.

This clonotype was counted at least ten times. The chain has TRBV19 and TRBJ1-5; tentatively, D is TRBD1 (6 bases). Per the germline V gene, CDR1 is LNHDA and CDR2 is SQIVND (reference sequence). Trimming pared 7 bases from V and 3 bases from J, leaving 13 bases between. The CDR3 totals 14 residues. The CDR3: CASNVGGLNQPQHF. The CDR3 DNA reads TGTGCCAGTAATGTCGGGGGCCTCAATCAGCCCCAGCATTTT.

This clonotype has a count of ten or more. This rearrangement joins TRBV7-6 to TRBJ2-5; 7 bases agree with TRBD1. CDR3 length: 15 amino acids. Per germline, CDR1 SGHVS and CDR2 FNYEAQ. J gave up 2 bases and V 5 bases, and 8 bases lay outside the gene matches. The CDR3 coding sequence is TGTGCCAGCAGCGTGACAGGGTTCGAGCAAGAGACCCAGTACTTC. Translated, it gives CASSVTGFEQETQYF.

V and J are TRBV20-1 and TRBJ2-3; TRBD1 might be the D (5 bases). CDR3 length: 14 amino acids. V lost 5 bases to trimming and J lost 0 bases, with 12 bases between them. Germline V gene data show CDR1 as DFQATT and CDR2 as SNEGSKA (reference sequence). The DNA for the CDR3 is TGCAGTGCTGGGGCCGAGTCTAGCACAGATACGCAGTATTTT. This encodes CSAGAESSTDTQYF.

At least ten counts were recorded for this clonotype. The rearrangement links TRBV28 to TRBJ1-4, with D unclear. The CDR3 is made up of 12 amino acids. CDR1 and CDR2 from the germline V gene are MDHEN and SYDVKM. Trimming pared 5 bases from V and 10 bases from J, leaving 11 bases between. CDR3 DNA: TGTGCCAGCAGTCCTCCGCGGGGAAAACTGTTTTTT. This encodes CASSPPRGKLFF.

This clonotype was found many times. This chain joins TRBV2 and TRBJ2-5; D call uncertain. Germline CDR1 and CDR2: SNHLY and FYNNEI. This CDR3 comprises 13 residues. V gave up 6 bases and J gave up 5 bases, with 13 bases separating them. The CDR3 sequence: CASSDRSAETQYF. Written as DNA, the CDR3 is TGTGCCAGCAGCGATAGGTCGGCGGAGACCCAGTACTTC.

The chain recombines TRBV28 with TRBJ1-5; D is ambiguous. V was pared by 7 bases and J by 3 bases, with 13 bases between. Germline CDR1 reads MDHEN; CDR2 reads SYDVKM. The CDR3 has 14 amino acids. In DNA, the CDR3 is TGTGCCAGCAACCCGGCGGGTTACAATCAGCCCCAGCATTTT. Its translation is CASNPAGYNQPQHF. Together with reference TRBV28 and TRBJ1-5, the CDR3 gives the full variable domain: DVKVTQSSRYLVKRTGEKVFLECVQDMDHENMFWYRQDPGLGLRLIYFSYDVKMKEKGDIPEGYSVSREKKERFSLILESASTNQTSMYLCASNPAGYNQPQHFGDGTRLSIL.

The chain has TRBV29-1 and TRBJ2-1, with TRBD2 matching 13 bases. The CDR3 consists of 14 residues. The ends lost 6 bases at V and 9 bases at J; junction bases unmatched: 8. The germline gives CDR1 SQVTM, CDR2 ANQGSEA. The CDR3 protein is CSVRLAGGQPEQFF. In nucleotides, the CDR3 is TGCAGCGTGAGACTAGCGGGAGGCCAGCCTGAGCAGTTCTTC.

This clonotype was counted a few times. The J gene is TRBJ2-1, the V gene TRBV9; 9 nucleotides line up with TRBD2. This CDR3 contains 15 residues. The V gene's germline CDR1 is SGDLS and CDR2 YYNGEE. V dropped 0 bases and J dropped 10; count of bases not matched to a gene: 8. CDR3 in DNA: TGTGCCAGCAGCGTAGCTGAAGGACTAGCGAGGGAGCAGTTCTTC. This translates into CASSVAEGLAREQFF. Combining the CDR3 with reference TRBV9 and TRBJ2-1 gives the whole variable domain DSGVTQTPKHLITATGQRVTLRCSPRSGDLSVYWYQQSLDQGLQFLIQYYNGEERAKGNILERFSAQQFPDLHSELNLSSLELGDSALYFCASSVAEGLAREQFFGPGTRLTVL.

This chain joins TRBV27 and TRBJ1-5; D is uncertain. The CDR3 is made up of 14 amino acids. Looked up from germline, CDR1 is MNHEY and CDR2 is SMNVEV (reference sequence). The V and J ends lost 2 bases and 3 bases respectively, with 8 bases between them. The DNA of the CDR3 is TGTGCCAGCAGTTTAAACGGGTACAATCAGCCCCAGCATTTT. Its protein product is CASSLNGYNQPQHF.

This clonotype was seen repeatedly, ten times or more. The V and J genes are TRBV28 and TRBJ2-7; 9 bases line up with TRBD2. CDR1 and CDR2 from the germline V gene are MDHEN and SYDVKM. The CDR3 runs to 13 residues. Trimming took 5 bases from V and 7 from J; bases not matched to a gene: 6. CDR3 DNA sequence: TGTGCCAGCAGTGCTGGCGGGAGGGGGGAGCAGTACTTC. Its protein product is CASSAGGRGEQYF.

This clonotype came up many times. The chain links TRBV20-1 to TRBJ2-7; 9 nucleotides align to TRBD2. CDR1 and CDR2 (germline): DFQATT, SNEGSKA (reference sequence). The CDR3 contains 14 residues. Losses at the gene ends were 5 bases for V and 5 bases for J; bases not matched to a gene: 10. The CDR3 coding sequence is TGCAGTGCTGGGGTAGCGGGGGTAAGGAACGAGCAGTACTTC. Translation gives CSAGVAGVRNEQYF.

A note on this clonotype: This sequence may be a read error, since a much larger clone differs from it by one base. The chain has TRBV7-2 and TRBJ1-4; maybe TRBD1 (5 bases). This CDR3 is built from 16 residues. Germline CDR1 and CDR2: SGHTA and FQGNSA. V dropped 2 bases and J dropped 8 bases, with 18 bases sitting between them. The CDR3 region is CASSLLSGRFGEKLFF. The DNA of the CDR3 is TGTGCCAGCAGCTTACTGTCGGGACGCTTTGGCGAAAAACTGTTTTTT.

In this sample, this clonotype turned up a few times. The gene calls are TRBV20-1 and TRBJ1-1, with a tentative D call TRBD1 (6 bases). With 6 bases removed from V and 0 bases from J, the gap between germline ends came to 11 bases. The CDR3 spans 13 residues. In germline, CDR1 is DFQATT, CDR2 SNEGSKA (reference sequence). The CDR3 reads CSAAGVLNTEAFF. DNA for the CDR3: TGCAGTGCAGCAGGGGTTTTGAACACTGAAGCTTTCTTT.

This clonotype was seen at least ten times. The genes are TRBV7-2 and TRBJ2-7; 10 bases align to TRBD1. The CDR3 is made up of 14 amino acids. V was clipped by 4 bases and J by 5 bases; unmatched bases: 5. Germline CDR1 SGHTA, CDR2 FQGNSA. The CDR3 DNA sequence: TGTGCCAGCAGCTCGGGACAGGGGATTAACGAGCAGTACTTC. Amino acid sequence: CASSSGQGINEQYF.

This clonotype came up a few times. The rearrangement joins TRBV5-1 to TRBJ2-1, with 14 bases fitting TRBD2. In germline, CDR1 is SGHRS, CDR2 YFSETQ. With 0 bases clipped from V and 8 bases from J, the junction kept 16 bases outside the gene matches. There are 20 residues in the CDR3. In nucleotides, the CDR3 is TGCGCCAGCAGCTTGGGTCTTACCGGGACTAGCGGGAGCCTTAACGATGAGCAGTTCTTC. Its protein is CASSLGLTGTSGSLNDEQFF.

This clonotype showed up just a few times. The rearrangement joins TRBV20-1 to TRBJ2-1; no definite D call. The CDR3 is made up of 13 amino acids. V was trimmed by 6 bases and J by 6 bases, leaving 15 bases between them. CDR1 is DFQATT and CDR2 is SNEGSKA in the germline V gene (reference sequence). DNA of the CDR3: TGCAGTGCCGCCGGGCGCACATTCAATGAGCAGTTCTTC. Translation gives CSAAGRTFNEQFF.

This clonotype rates as medium-sized. This sequence joins TRBV25-1 and TRBJ1-4, with D unclear. Germline V lookup: CDR1 MGHDK, CDR2 SYGVNS. Trimming took off 6 bases at V and 8 bases at J, with 10 bases between the two ends. The CDR3 is made up of 12 amino acids. CDR3 amino acids: CASRRGQEKLFF. CDR3 sequence (DNA): TGTGCCAGCAGGCGAGGTCAAGAAAAACTGTTTTTT. Together with reference TRBV25-1 and TRBJ1-4, the CDR3 gives the full variable domain: EADIYQTPRYLVIGTGKKITLECSQTMGHDKMYWYQQDPGMELHLIHYSYGVNSTEKGDLSSESTVSRIRTEHFPLTLESARPSHTSQYLCASRRGQEKLFFGSGTQLSVL.

This clonotype was seen ten or more times. The chain combines TRBV5-6 with TRBJ2-1; 12 bases align to TRBD1. The CDR3 runs 17 residues. Germline V gene sequence: CDR1 SGHDT, CDR2 YYEEEE. Losses at the gene ends were 0 bases for V and 7 bases for J; bases not matched to a gene: 8. The CDR3 reads CASSLVKRDRGRNEQFF. The CDR3 nucleotides read TGTGCCAGCAGCTTGGTTAAACGGGACAGGGGGCGTAATGAGCAGTTCTTC.

This clonotype has a count of ten or more. This chain joins TRBV7-9 and TRBJ2-7; D is ambiguous. This CDR3 is 14 amino acids long. The V end lost 0 bases, the J end lost 3 bases, and 9 bases lay between the germline ends. Germline CDR1 reads SEHNR; CDR2 reads FQNEAQ (reference sequence). The CDR3 here is CASSLAGSFYEQYF. The CDR3 DNA reads as TGTGCCAGCAGCTTAGCCGGCAGCTTCTACGAGCAGTACTTC.

This clonotype was seen ten or more times. The rearrangement joins TRBV11-2 to TRBJ2-3; TRBD2 matches 14 bases. The CDR3 totals 17 residues. V lost 6 bases, J lost 0 bases, and 5 bases stayed unmatched. CDR1 is SGHAT and CDR2 is FQNNGV in the germline V gene. The CDR3 is CASSYGTSGGSTDTQYF. The CDR3 nucleotides are TGTGCCAGCAGTTACGGGACTAGCGGGGGTAGCACAGATACGCAGTATTTT. Together with reference TRBV11-2 and TRBJ2-3, the CDR3 gives the full variable domain: EAGVAQSPRYKIIEKRQSVAFWCNPISGHATLYWYQQILGQGPKLLIQFQNNGVVDDSQLPKDRFSAERLKGVDSTLKIQPAKLEDSAVYLCASSYGTSGGSTDTQYFGPGTRLTVL.

This clonotype occurred many times. The chain carries TRBV7-2 and TRBJ2-3; 9 bases map to TRBD2. Per germline, CDR1 SGHTA and CDR2 FQGNSA. The length of the CDR3 is 16 residues. V lost 2 bases and J lost 2; bases outside the gene matches: 5. Here the CDR3 reads CASSLFGTSPTDTQYF. In DNA, the CDR3 is TGTGCCAGCAGCTTATTTGGGACTAGCCCCACAGATACGCAGTATTTT.

This clonotype was recorded at least ten times. The chain recombines TRBV10-3 with TRBJ2-4; D uncertain. From germline, CDR1 is ENHRY and CDR2 SYGVKD. The CDR3 consists of 13 residues. Trimming stripped 0 bases from V and 6 bases from J, with 6 bases between. DNA of the CDR3: TGTGCCATCAGTGAGTCGACCGGAAACATTCAGTACTTC. It encodes CAISESTGNIQYF.

The sample holds many counts of this clonotype. The chain carries TRBV19 and TRBJ1-5; the D is unclear. This CDR3 has 14 residues. The germline V gene has CDR1 LNHDA and CDR2 SQIVND (reference sequence). Trimming took off 3 bases at V and 6 bases at J, with 12 bases between the two ends. CDR3: CASSMIRVGQPQHF. The CDR3 DNA reads TGTGCCAGTAGTATGATAAGGGTGGGTCAGCCCCAGCATTTT.